Below, 15 T cell receptor beta chains from the same sample are listed, as sequenced in a study of chemoradiotherapy in HPV16-positive cancers. The repertoire was sequenced with immunoSEQ multiplex PCR; TCRdb's copy has only in-frame clones and lacks some. The table includes approximately 28,000 clones, 90% to 95% detected once. Sequenced here: blood, sampled from a patient who underwent chemoradiotherapy. These receptors came from a human donor with HPV-associated anogenital cancer.

This chain links TRBV6-6 with TRBJ1-2, with 10 bases that match TRBD1. V trimming: 6 bases; J trimming: 7 bases; junction bases outside the gene matches: 11. CDR1 is MNHNY and CDR2 is SVGAGI in the germline V gene (reference sequence). The CDR3 sequence is 15 residues long. The CDR3 DNA sequence: TGTGCCAGCAGATCCCCCGGGACAGGGGATTCTGGCTACACCTTC. Translated: CASRSPGTGDSGYTF.

This chain uses TRBV19 with TRBJ1-5; TRBD1 matches 8 bases. Germline values: CDR1 LNHDA, CDR2 SQIVND (reference sequence). There are 15 residues in the CDR3. Trimming took 10 bases from V and 1 from J; bases not matched to a gene: 9. The CDR3 DNA sequence: TGTGCCACCTCCAGGGACAGGACGAGCAATCAGCCCCAGCATTTT. The encoded protein is CATSRDRTSNQPQHF.

This chain uses TRBV30 with TRBJ1-1; the D gene is possibly TRBD1 (6 bases). Germline values: CDR1 GTSNPN, CDR2 SVGIG (reference sequence). Trimming took 4 bases from V and 8 from J, leaving 20 bases between them. The CDR3 spans 14 residues. The DNA for the CDR3 is TGTGCCTGGAAACACGCCGGGACAACCCTGGAAGCTTTCTTT. Translation: CAWKHAGTTLEAFF.

The rearrangement joins TRBV7-9 to TRBJ2-1; 7 positions match TRBD1. The V gene end was trimmed by 3 bases and the J gene end by 5 bases; junction bases not matched to a gene: 7. CDR3 length: 15 residues. In germline, CDR1 is SEHNR, CDR2 FQNEAQ (reference sequence). The CDR3, as DNA: TGTGCCAGCAGCTTGTTGCAGGGGGTGGACAATGAGCAGTTCTTC. Its protein is CASSLLQGVDNEQFF.

This clone occurred once. The genes are TRBV6-6 and TRBJ1-3; no clear D gene. CDR3 length: 13 amino acids. In germline, CDR1 is MNHNY, CDR2 SVGAGI (reference sequence). V was clipped by 3 bases and J by 0 bases, with 3 bases between them. Written as DNA, the CDR3 is TGTGCCAGCAGTTATAGCTCTGGAAACACCATATATTTT. Translation gives CASSYSSGNTIYF.

The chain combines TRBV19 with TRBJ2-2; possible D gene TRBD1, 6 bases. The CDR3 extends over 14 amino acids. Germline V CDR1 and CDR2: LNHDA, SQIVND (reference sequence). V lost 8 bases and J 2 bases, leaving 12 bases between the germline ends. As DNA, the CDR3 is TGTGCCAGTTCCGGGACACCAAACACCGGGGAGCTGTTTTTT. It yields the protein CASSGTPNTGELFF.

The V call is TRBV10-2, the J call TRBJ1-4; a possible D gene is TRBD1 (5 bases). Germline CDR1 and CDR2: WSHSY and SAAADI. Trimming removed 6 bases at V and 3 bases at J, with 11 bases between. CDR3 size: 14 residues. The CDR3 here is CASRPRDPNEKLFF. The CDR3 region has the DNA TGCGCCAGCAGACCCCGGGACCCTAATGAAAAACTGTTTTTT.

The V and J genes are TRBV5-1 and TRBJ1-4, with D perhaps matching TRBD1 (5 bases). The CDR3 consists of 16 residues. Trimming shortened V by 0 bases and J by 3 bases, and 12 bases separated the two germline ends. Germline lookup yields CDR1 SGHRS and CDR2 YFSETQ. CDR3 amino acids: CASSLAGGAPNEKLFF. DNA for the CDR3: TGCGCCAGCAGCTTGGCCGGAGGGGCTCCTAATGAAAAACTGTTTTTT.

The chain couples TRBV9 to TRBJ1-1; D is ambiguous. Germline V gene lookup returns CDR1 SGDLS and CDR2 YYNGEE. The CDR3 has 15 residues. Between the trimmed V and J ends, which lost 0 bases and 0 bases, there was a span of 9 bases. The CDR3 coding sequence is TGTGCCAGCAGCGTAGGCCTGGGCCTGAACACTGAAGCTTTCTTT. It encodes CASSVGLGLNTEAFF.

V usage is TRBV7-8 and J usage is TRBJ2-2; TRBD2 might be the D (5 bases). Trimming took 6 bases from V and 3 from J, leaving 11 bases between them. This CDR3 has 14 residues. CDR1 SGHVS and CDR2 FQNEAQ come from the germline V gene. CDR3 residues: CASRPTRHTGELFF. The CDR3, as DNA: TGTGCCAGCAGGCCTACTAGACACACCGGGGAGCTGTTTTTT.

CDR3 sequence: CAISGSDRVTETDTQYF. The CDR3 bases are TGTGCCATCAGTGGGTCGGACAGGGTCACAGAGACAGATACGCAGTATTTT. The chain has TRBV10-3 and TRBJ2-3; 8 bases line up with TRBD1. J was trimmed by 3 bases and V by 4 bases; bases with no gene match: 12. The CDR3 is 17 amino acids. The germline gives CDR1 ENHRY, CDR2 SYGVKD.

This clone was seen more than once but under ten times. The V gene is TRBV9, the J gene TRBJ1-1, with D possibly TRBD1 on 6 matching bases. The germline CDR1 and CDR2 sequences are SGDLS and YYNGEE. V was cut by 1 base and J by 5 bases, with 9 bases left in between. The CDR3 has 13 residues. CDR3 residues: CASSVTGRTEAFF. As DNA, the CDR3 is TGTGCCAGCAGCGTAACAGGGAGAACTGAAGCTTTCTTT.

The gene calls are TRBV6-5 and TRBJ2-3; no clear D. Trimming stripped 0 bases from V and 2 bases from J, with 12 bases between. The germline V gene has CDR1 MNHEY and CDR2 SVGAGI. There are 16 residues in the CDR3. The CDR3: CASSYSLDRYTDTQYF. The CDR3 DNA reads as TGTGCCAGCAGTTACTCTTTAGATAGGTACACAGATACGCAGTATTTT.

CDR3 sequence (DNA): TGCGCCAGCAGCTTGGGACTAGCGGGGGGGCACGGCGCCTACAATGAGCAGTTCTTC. Amino acids: CASSLGLAGGHGAYNEQFF. The chain combines TRBV5-1 with TRBJ2-1; 14 bases line up with TRBD2. Germline trimming cut 0 bases from V and 2 bases from J; bases unmatched to any gene: 7. From germline, CDR1 is SGHRS and CDR2 YFSETQ. The CDR3 sequence is 19 residues long. The entire variable domain, with the rest obtained from reference TRBV5-1 and TRBJ2-1, is as follows: KAGVTQTPRYLIKTRGQQVTLSCSPISGHRSVSWYQQTPGQGLQFLFEYFSETQRNKGNFPGRFSGRQFSNSRSEMNVSTLELGDSALYLCASSLGLAGGHGAYNEQFFGPGTRLTVL.

The rearrangement links TRBV7-2 to TRBJ2-6, with 11 bases identical to TRBD1. V dropped 6 bases and J dropped 0; count of bases not matched to a gene: 10. The CDR3 consists of 19 residues. Per the germline V gene, CDR1 is SGHTA and CDR2 is FQGNSA. CDR3 region: CASSGGRGQGGSGANVLTF. The CDR3 nucleotides read TGTGCCAGCAGTGGTGGGAGGGGACAGGGGGGCTCTGGGGCCAACGTCCTGACTTTC.